This TCR beta chain was sequenced during a study of shared clonotypes between healthy human individuals (dated by TCRdb to 2020 to 2021). A note on the overall study: The cohort included a few men and a couple of women between 18 and 49 years of age. For each donor, CD4 naive and CD4 memory were each run on three plates, CD8 naive on two plates, and CD8 memory on one plate. To estimate repertoire size and how much clonotypes are shared between individuals, the study performed deep sequencing of blood TCR repertoires from 4 to 6 healthy adults. Leukapheresis yielded between about 0.94 and 9 billion PBMCs per donor. Different laboratories and diverse techniques were used to prepare libraries and sequence TCR repertoires, to increase sequencing depth and limit assay-specific biases.

The donors were healthy, HIV-negative adults who had no recently reported acute infections or vaccinations. Only Caucasian adults living in Nashville, Tennessee, USA were represented among the donors. CD4+ T cells were enriched by magnetic negative selection, after which naive cells were positively selected on CD45RA and the negative fraction was taken as the memory subset. Blood was collected by leukapheresis, and PBMCs were isolated by Ficoll-Histopaque density gradient centrifugation and then cryopreserved in liquid nitrogen vapor phase. Analytical flow cytometry was used to check the purity and quantity of each magnetically sorted T cell population. Genomic DNA was isolated from every sorted fraction and measured by UV absorbance on a Nanodrop 2000c. Using the deep immunoSEQ assay, multiplex PCR amplified TCR CDR3 regions from genomic DNA. Extracted genomic DNA from each cell subset was distributed evenly across all wells of several immunoSEQ 96-well plates, and each plate was treated as a replicate. Each replicate PCR for sorted subsets received around 200 ng genomic DNA, equal to roughly 30,000 T cell genomes. Purified libraries were measured with a Qubit 3.0 fluorometer, size-checked on a Bioanalyzer 2100, and measured again with the KAPA Library Quantification kit. Every immunoSEQ 96-well plate was sequenced on a separate single-read 150-cycle Illumina NextSeq 550 flow cell. As for how the authors treated the data: Because the immunoSEQ output held only junctional sequences and lacked quality scores, the filtering could not match the filtering applied to full-length reads. Sequences were annotated with PyIR, a Python wrapper for IgBLAST v1.9, using IMGT germline references to assign V/J genes and CDR3. Any read was removed if the V/J assignment was weak (E-value above 1e-6), the CDR3 was missing, or the read contained stop codons, out-of-frame junctions, or ambiguous translated residues. V3J clonotypes were defined by identical inferred V gene, J gene, and CDR3 amino acid sequence. To compute the percentage overlap between repertoires, the number of shared unique clonotypes was divided by the size of the smaller repertoire. Three approaches were used to assess repertoire richness: RTK rarefaction, the Chao1 estimator, and Recon v2.1 estimates of unobserved clonotypes. Generation probabilities for all TCRbeta clonotypes obtained by the gDNA method from four donors were computed using OLGA. The immuneACCESS repertoire file appears here via TCRdb, limited to in-frame rearrangements. These files lack a portion of the clones; in checked studies, under half of the deficit traces to unresolved V genes, and the cause of the others is not known. Clone size and V and J calls were adopted from that table, with D and trimming inferred from the DNA. The table for this sample lists under 1,100,000 clones; 75% to 85% of them were counted only once. Roughly 0.62% of the sample lies in the top ten.

Regarding this clone: The clone's antigen remains unknown. Base-call qualities are not available, and no considerably larger clone is one nucleotide away. The sample holds other DNA sequences that translate to the same CDR3.

Points the paper makes about the study in general: Larger estimated clonotype richness was generally found for naive subsets than for memory subsets. Sampling was restricted to blood, and TCR repertoires in tissues likely differ from the TCR repertoires found in blood. Based on pairwise subsampling, the degree of clonotype sharing among donors was expected to be affected by sequencing depth. Sharing across several donors was observed for about 4.8% of naive CD4, over 3% of naive CD8, 2% to 2.5% of memory CD4, and approximately 0.41% of memory CD8 clonotypes. Higher generation probabilities were observed for clonotypes shared by all four sorted-subset donors than for non-shared clonotypes. Even with the large sequencing depth, rarefaction of the sorted-subset datasets indicated that sequencing was incomplete. The genetic and exposure-history diversity represented was limited by the small number of donors.

The sample comprised memory CD4+ T cells from PBMCs. Interpreted using the paper, the cell subset or site label stands for: CD45RA-negative fraction. This clonotype was sampled from a young man in good health. Some clones in this sample may be carry-over from other donors' samples.

The nucleotides are TGTGCCAGCTCACCACCGTCAGCAGATACGCAGTATTTT. Its product reads: CASSPPSADTQYF. The rearrangement combines TRBV18 with TRBJ2-3; the D gene cannot be resolved reliably. CDR3 length: 13 amino acids, cysteine to phenylalanine. Just CDR3 DNA is preserved here, 39 bases in frame from base 1. V and J lose 0 bases and 4 bases, and a span of 5 bases separates them. CDR1 and CDR2 are drawn from the germline V gene: KGHSH, LQKENI.